This passage covers 10 T cell receptor beta chains from one sample sequenced in a study of blood T cell repertoires in COVID-19. The assay was immunoSEQ multiplex PCR, and TCRdb's table has in-frame clones only and misses some. Here the sample spans 75,000 to 100,000 clones, 70% to 90% being singletons. The source material was peripheral blood. These receptors came from an older man with acute or convalescent COVID-19.

V usage is TRBV19 and J usage is TRBJ2-3; TRBD2 agrees at 8 bases. This CDR3 is 15 amino acids long. From germline, CDR1 is LNHDA and CDR2 SQIVND (reference sequence). The trim removed 7 bases at V and 4 bases at J, leaving 10 bases unmatched. CDR3 region: CASTAGTRGSDTQYF. The CDR3 DNA follows: TGTGCCAGTACGGCCGGGACTAGGGGTTCAGATACGCAGTATTTT.

This clone was counted only a few times. The V gene is TRBV13, the J gene TRBJ1-1; possible D gene TRBD1, 5 bases. Germline CDR1 reads PRHDT; CDR2 reads FYEKMQ (reference sequence). The CDR3 spans 14 residues. Trimming cost V 1 base and J 1 base, with 7 bases left between them. The CDR3 DNA reads as TGTGCCAGCAGCTTAGACGGGGGGAACACTGAAGCTTTCTTT. Translating it yields CASSLDGGNTEAFF.

This clone was counted once. The chain links TRBV6-1 to TRBJ1-5; D gene ambiguous. The CDR3 length is 14 residues. V was clipped by 0 bases and J by 7 bases, with 10 bases between them. Looked up from germline, CDR1 is MNHNS and CDR2 is SASEGT. Here the CDR3 DNA reads TGTGCCAGCAGTGAAGCCTACGGGTCCCAGCCCCAGCATTTT. Translated, it gives CASSEAYGSQPQHF.

The chain has TRBV7-9 and TRBJ1-3; D remains unclear. This CDR3 has 15 residues. From germline, CDR1 is SEHNR and CDR2 FQNEAQ (reference sequence). Trimming pared 4 bases from V and 7 bases from J, leaving 17 bases between. CDR3 protein: CASSSRTGGLNTIYF. DNA of the CDR3: TGTGCCAGCAGCTCCCGGACGGGAGGGTTGAACACCATATATTTT.

Notes on this clone: Other DNA sequences in the same sample also yield this CDR3. The chain is built from TRBV28 and TRBJ1-2, with D uncertain. CDR3 length: 14 residues. Germline V gene sequence: CDR1 MDHEN, CDR2 SYDVKM. V was pared by 1 base and J by 2 bases, with 8 bases between. The CDR3: CASSLSRVNYGYTF. In DNA form, the CDR3 reads TGTGCCAGCAGTTTATCGAGGGTCAACTATGGCTACACCTTC.

The chain recombines TRBV28 with TRBJ2-1; TRBD2 matches at 8 bases. Germline V gene data show CDR1 as MDHEN and CDR2 as SYDVKM. J lost 7 bases, V lost 8 bases, and 10 bases had no gene match. The CDR3 loop spans 14 amino acids. CDR3: CASGLAGPRNEQFF. The CDR3 DNA reads TGTGCCAGCGGATTAGCGGGGCCCCGGAATGAGCAGTTCTTC. Full variable domain (remainder filled in from reference TRBV28 and TRBJ2-1): DVKVTQSSRYLVKRTGEKVFLECVQDMDHENMFWYRQDPGLGLRLIYFSYDVKMKEKGDIPEGYSVSREKKERFSLILESASTNQTSMYLCASGLAGPRNEQFFGPGTRLTVL.

The V call is TRBV19, the J call TRBJ2-7; 9 bases map to TRBD1. The V and J ends lost 1 base and 3 bases, in that order; junction bases with no gene match: 13. This CDR3 is 18 amino acids long. The germline gives CDR1 LNHDA, CDR2 SQIVND (reference sequence). Written as DNA, the CDR3 is TGTGCCAGTAGTATAGTTGGGCCCAGTTGGGACAGGGTCTACGAGCAGTACTTC. This gives the protein CASSIVGPSWDRVYEQYF.

This clone showed up just a few times. The V call is TRBV19, the J call TRBJ1-1; D uncertain. The V end lost 6 bases, the J end lost 0 bases, and 11 bases lay between the germline ends. The CDR3 runs 14 residues. The germline V gene encodes CDR1 LNHDA and CDR2 SQIVND (reference sequence). CDR3 loop: CASSGVLMNTEAFF. For the CDR3, the DNA is TGTGCCAGTAGCGGGGTACTTATGAACACTGAAGCTTTCTTT.

The J gene is TRBJ1-2, the V gene TRBV5-1; D is undetermined. CDR3 length: 14 amino acids. The germline gives CDR1 SGHRS, CDR2 YFSETQ. V lost 4 bases, J lost 6 bases, and 16 bases lay in between. CDR3 nucleotides: TGCGCCAGCAGCGAGATTGATTCCATGAATGGCTACACCTTC. Its protein product is CASSEIDSMNGYTF.

The V and J genes are TRBV5-6 and TRBJ1-2; 12 bases agree with TRBD1. The ends lost 4 bases at V and 4 bases at J; junction bases unmatched: 5. The germline V gene encodes CDR1 SGHDT and CDR2 YYEEEE. CDR3 length: 15 residues. The CDR3 reads CASSVGQGAVYGYTF. In nucleotides, the CDR3 is TGTGCCAGCAGCGTGGGACAGGGGGCGGTCTATGGCTACACCTTC.